This TCR beta chain derives from a study of post-analysis software for immune sequencing data. Study-level results: Patients showed TRBV5-6, TRBV5-1 and TRBV20-1 among several TRBV segments more frequent than in controls.

V lost 3 bases and J lost 4; bases outside the gene matches: 5. The CDR3 consists of 15 residues. CDR1 and CDR2 (germline): SGHTA, FQGNSA. A few counts support this clonotype. Its specificity is not known. Unique molecular identifiers had been added to the TCR beta cDNA libraries. From the PCR reads, TCRdb called clonotypes with MiXCR, one entry per CDR3 protein. The sample includes hundreds of thousands of distinct CDR3 sequences, approximately 30% of them seen just once. The sample taken for sequencing was blood. This sequence originates from a girl aged 5-17 years with multiple sclerosis. The chain combines TRBV7-2 with TRBJ1-4, with 7 positions matching TRBD1. The CDR3 loop is CASSLRGQINEKLFF. In DNA, the CDR3 is TGTGCCAGCAGCTTGAGGGGACAGATTAATGAAAAACTGTTTTTT.